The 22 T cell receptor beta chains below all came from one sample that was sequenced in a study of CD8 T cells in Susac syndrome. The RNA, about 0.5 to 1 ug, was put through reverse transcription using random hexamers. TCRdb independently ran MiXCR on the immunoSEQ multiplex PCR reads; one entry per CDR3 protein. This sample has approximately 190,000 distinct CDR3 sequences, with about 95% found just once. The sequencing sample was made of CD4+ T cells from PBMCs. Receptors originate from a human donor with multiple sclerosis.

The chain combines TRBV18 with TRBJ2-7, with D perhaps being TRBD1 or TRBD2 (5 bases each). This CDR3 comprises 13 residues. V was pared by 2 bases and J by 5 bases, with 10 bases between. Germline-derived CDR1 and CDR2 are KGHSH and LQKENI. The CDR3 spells CASSPAGDHEQYF. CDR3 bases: TGTGCCAGCTCACCAGCCGGGGACCACGAGCAGTACTTC.

The CDR3 protein is CASSWGETEAFF. CDR3 in DNA: TGTGCCAGCAGTTGGGGGGAGACTGAAGCTTTCTTT. The genes are TRBV12-3 or TRBV12-4 and TRBJ1-1, with a tentative D call TRBD1 (5 bases). The CDR3 spans 12 residues. The V and J ends lost 4 bases and 5 bases respectively, with 8 bases between them.

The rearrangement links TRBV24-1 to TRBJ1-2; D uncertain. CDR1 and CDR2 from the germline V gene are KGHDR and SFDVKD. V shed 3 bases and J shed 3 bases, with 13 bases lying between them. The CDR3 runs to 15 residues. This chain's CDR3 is CATSDPGRRDYGYTF. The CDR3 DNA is TGTGCCACCAGTGATCCCGGAAGGCGGGACTATGGCTACACCTTC.

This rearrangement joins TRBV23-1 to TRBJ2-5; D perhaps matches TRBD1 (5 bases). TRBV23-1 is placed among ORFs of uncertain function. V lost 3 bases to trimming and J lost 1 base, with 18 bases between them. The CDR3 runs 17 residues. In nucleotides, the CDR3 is TGCGCCAGCAGTCAGGACCCAGGGCAGGGTGGCCAAGAGACCCAGTACTTC. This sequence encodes CASSQDPGQGGQETQYF.

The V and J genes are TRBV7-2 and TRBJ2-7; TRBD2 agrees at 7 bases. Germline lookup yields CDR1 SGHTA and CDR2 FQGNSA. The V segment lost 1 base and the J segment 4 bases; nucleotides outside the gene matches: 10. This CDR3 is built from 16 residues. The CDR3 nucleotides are TGTGCCAGCAGCTTAGGGGGTGGAGCGGGAATATACGAGCAGTACTTC. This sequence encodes CASSLGGGAGIYEQYF.

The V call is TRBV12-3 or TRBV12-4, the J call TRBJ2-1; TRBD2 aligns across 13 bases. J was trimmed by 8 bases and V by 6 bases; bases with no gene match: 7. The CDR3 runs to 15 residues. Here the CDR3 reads CASSRTSGGFDEQFF. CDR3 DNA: TGTGCCAGCAGCCGGACTAGCGGGGGATTCGATGAGCAGTTCTTC.

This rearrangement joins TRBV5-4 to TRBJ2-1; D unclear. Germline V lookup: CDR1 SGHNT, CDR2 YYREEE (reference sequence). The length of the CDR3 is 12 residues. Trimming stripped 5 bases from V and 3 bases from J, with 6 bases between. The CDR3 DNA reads TGTGCCAGCAGTGGCGGCTACAATGAGCAGTTCTTC. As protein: CASSGGYNEQFF.

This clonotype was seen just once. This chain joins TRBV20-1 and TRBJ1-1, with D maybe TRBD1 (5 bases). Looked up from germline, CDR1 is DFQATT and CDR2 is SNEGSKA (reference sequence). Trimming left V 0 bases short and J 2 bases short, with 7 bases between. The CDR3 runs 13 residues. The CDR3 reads CSARDWDNTEAFF. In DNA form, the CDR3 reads TGCAGTGCTAGAGATTGGGACAACACTGAAGCTTTCTTT.

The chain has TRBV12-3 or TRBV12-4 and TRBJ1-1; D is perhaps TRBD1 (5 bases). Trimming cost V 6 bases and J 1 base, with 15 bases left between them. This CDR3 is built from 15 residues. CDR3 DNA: TGTGCCAGCAGCCCCCTGGGACGGAGGAACACTGAAGCTTTCTTT. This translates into CASSPLGRRNTEAFF.

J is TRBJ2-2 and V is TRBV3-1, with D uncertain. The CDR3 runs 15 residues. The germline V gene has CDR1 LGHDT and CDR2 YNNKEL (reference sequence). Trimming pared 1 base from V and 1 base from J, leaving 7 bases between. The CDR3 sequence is CASSQGRWNTGELFF. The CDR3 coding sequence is TGTGCCAGCAGCCAAGGACGGTGGAACACCGGGGAGCTGTTTTTT. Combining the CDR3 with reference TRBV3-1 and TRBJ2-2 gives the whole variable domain DTAVSQTPKYLVTQMGNDKSIKCEQNLGHDTMYWYKQDSKKFLKIMFSYNNKELIINETVPNRFSPKSPDKAHLNLHINSLELGDSAVYFCASSQGRWNTGELFFGEGSRLTVL.

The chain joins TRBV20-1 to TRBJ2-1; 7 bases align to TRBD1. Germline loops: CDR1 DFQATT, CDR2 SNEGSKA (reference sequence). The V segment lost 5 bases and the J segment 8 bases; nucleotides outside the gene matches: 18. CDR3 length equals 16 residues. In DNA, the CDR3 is TGCAGTGCTCCCGCCATGAAGACAGGGAAACTCCATGAGCAGTTCTTC. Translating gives CSAPAMKTGKLHEQFF.

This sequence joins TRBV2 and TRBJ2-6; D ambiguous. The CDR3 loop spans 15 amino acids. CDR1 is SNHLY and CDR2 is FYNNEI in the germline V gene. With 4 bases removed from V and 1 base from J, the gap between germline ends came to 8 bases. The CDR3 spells CASSVVVSGANVLTF. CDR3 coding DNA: TGTGCCAGCAGTGTGGTGGTATCTGGGGCCAACGTCCTGACTTTC.

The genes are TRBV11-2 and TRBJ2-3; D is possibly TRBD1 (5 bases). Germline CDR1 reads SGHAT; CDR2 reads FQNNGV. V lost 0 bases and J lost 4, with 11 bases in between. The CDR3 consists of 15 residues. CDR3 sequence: CASSLEFSRADTQYF. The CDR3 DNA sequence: TGTGCCAGCAGCTTAGAGTTCAGCAGGGCAGATACGCAGTATTTT. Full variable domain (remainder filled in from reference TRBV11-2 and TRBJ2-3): EAGVAQSPRYKIIEKRQSVAFWCNPISGHATLYWYQQILGQGPKLLIQFQNNGVVDDSQLPKDRFSAERLKGVDSTLKIQPAKLEDSAVYLCASSLEFSRADTQYFGPGTRLTVL.

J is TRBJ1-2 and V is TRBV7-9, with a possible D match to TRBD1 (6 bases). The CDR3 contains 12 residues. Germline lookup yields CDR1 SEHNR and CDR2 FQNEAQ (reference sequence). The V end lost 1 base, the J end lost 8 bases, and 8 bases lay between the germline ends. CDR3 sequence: CASSLVQGGYTF. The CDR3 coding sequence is TGTGCCAGCAGCTTAGTCCAGGGGGGCTACACCTTC. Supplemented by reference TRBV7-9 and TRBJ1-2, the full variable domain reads DTGVSQNPRHKITKRGQNVTFRCDPISEHNRLYWYRQTLGQGPEFLTYFQNEAQLEKSRLLSDRFSAERPKGSFSTLEIQRTEQGDSAMYLCASSLVQGGYTFGSGTRLTVV.

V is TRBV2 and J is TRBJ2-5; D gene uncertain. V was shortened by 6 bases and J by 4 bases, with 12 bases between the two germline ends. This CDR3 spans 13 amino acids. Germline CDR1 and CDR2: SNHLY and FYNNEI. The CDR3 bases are TGTGCCAGCAGCTACCTAGTAGGAGAGACCCAGTACTTC. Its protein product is CASSYLVGETQYF. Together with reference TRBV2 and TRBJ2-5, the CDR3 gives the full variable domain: EPEVTQTPSHQVTQMGQEVILRCVPISNHLYFYWYRQILGQKVEFLVSFYNNEISEKSEIFDDQFSVERPDGSNFTLKIRSTKLEDSAMYFCASSYLVGETQYFGPGTRLLVL.

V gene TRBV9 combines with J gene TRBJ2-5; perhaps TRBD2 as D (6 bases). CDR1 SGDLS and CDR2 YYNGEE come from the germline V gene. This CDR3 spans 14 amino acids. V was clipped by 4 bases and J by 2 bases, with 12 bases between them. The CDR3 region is CASSPRGGQETQYF. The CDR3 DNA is TGTGCCAGCAGCCCTAGAGGAGGGCAAGAGACCCAGTACTTC.

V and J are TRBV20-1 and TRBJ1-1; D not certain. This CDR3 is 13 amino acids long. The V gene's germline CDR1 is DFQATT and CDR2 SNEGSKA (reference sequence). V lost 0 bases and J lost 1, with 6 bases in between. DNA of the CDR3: TGCAGTGCTAGAGAAGGAGGGAACACTGAAGCTTTCTTT. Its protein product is CSAREGGNTEAFF.

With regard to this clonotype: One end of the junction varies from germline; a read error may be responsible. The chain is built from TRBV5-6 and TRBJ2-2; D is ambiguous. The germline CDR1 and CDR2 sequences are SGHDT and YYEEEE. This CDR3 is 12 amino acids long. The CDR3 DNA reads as TGTGCCAGCACCTTGATGACCGGGGAGCTGTTTTTT. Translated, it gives CASTLMTGELFF.

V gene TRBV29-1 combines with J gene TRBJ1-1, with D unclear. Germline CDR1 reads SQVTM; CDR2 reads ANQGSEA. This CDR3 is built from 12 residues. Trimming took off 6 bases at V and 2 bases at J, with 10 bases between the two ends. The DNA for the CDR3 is TGCAGCGTCCTCGGGCCTAACACTGAAGCTTTCTTT. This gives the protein CSVLGPNTEAFF.

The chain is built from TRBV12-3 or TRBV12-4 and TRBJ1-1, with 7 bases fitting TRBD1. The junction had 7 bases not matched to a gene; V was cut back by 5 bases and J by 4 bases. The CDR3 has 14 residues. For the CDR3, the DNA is TGTGCCAGCAGTCCGACAGGGCGCAGCACTGAAGCTTTCTTT. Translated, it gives CASSPTGRSTEAFF.

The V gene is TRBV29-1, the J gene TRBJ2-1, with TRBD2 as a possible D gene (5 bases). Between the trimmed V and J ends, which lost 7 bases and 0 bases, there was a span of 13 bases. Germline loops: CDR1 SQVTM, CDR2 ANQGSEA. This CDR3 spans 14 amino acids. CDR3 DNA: TGCAGCGCTGGAGGATTCCCCTCCTACAATGAGCAGTTCTTC. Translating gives CSAGGFPSYNEQFF.

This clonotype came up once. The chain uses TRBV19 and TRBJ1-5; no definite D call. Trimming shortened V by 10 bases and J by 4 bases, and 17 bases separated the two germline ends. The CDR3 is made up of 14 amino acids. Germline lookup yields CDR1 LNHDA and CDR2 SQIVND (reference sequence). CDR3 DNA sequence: TGTGCCACCTTGGCGGTGGGGAAGAATCAGCCCCAGCATTTT. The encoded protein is CATLAVGKNQPQHF.